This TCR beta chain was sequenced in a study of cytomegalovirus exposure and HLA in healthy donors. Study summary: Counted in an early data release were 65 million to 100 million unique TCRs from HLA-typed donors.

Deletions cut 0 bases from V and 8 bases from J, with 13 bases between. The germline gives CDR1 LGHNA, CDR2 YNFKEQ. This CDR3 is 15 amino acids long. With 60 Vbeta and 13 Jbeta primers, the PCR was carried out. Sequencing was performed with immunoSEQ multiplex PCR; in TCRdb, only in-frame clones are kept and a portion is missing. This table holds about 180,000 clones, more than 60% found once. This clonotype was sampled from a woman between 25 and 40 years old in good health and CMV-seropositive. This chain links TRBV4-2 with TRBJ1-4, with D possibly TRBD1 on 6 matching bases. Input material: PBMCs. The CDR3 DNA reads TGTGCCAGCAGCCAAGATCCGGGGGGCTTGGAAAAACTGTTTTTT. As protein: CASSQDPGGLEKLFF.